This T cell receptor beta chain was sequenced in a study of cytomegalovirus exposure and HLA in healthy donors. General study results and limits: Sequencing depth roughly uniform across donors was assumed in presence/absence analyses.

As regards this clone: Its specificity is not known.

Trimming at V came to 7 bases and at J to 6 bases, leaving 5 bases not matched to a gene. Germline assignment: CDR1 SQVTM and CDR2 ANQGSEA. The CDR3 covers 12 residues. The PCR ran on 60 Vbeta and 13 Jbeta primers. The repertoire was sequenced with immunoSEQ multiplex PCR; TCRdb's copy has only in-frame clones and lacks some. The sample yields about 280,000 clones, around nine tenths seen once. The chain couples TRBV29-1 to TRBJ2-1, with 8 bases identical to TRBD2. This sequence was found in a woman aged 18-29 years in good health and CMV-seronegative. Sequences were obtained from PBMCs. The CDR3 spells CSDGLAVNEQFF. The CDR3 DNA reads as TGCAGCGACGGACTAGCAGTCAATGAGCAGTTCTTC.